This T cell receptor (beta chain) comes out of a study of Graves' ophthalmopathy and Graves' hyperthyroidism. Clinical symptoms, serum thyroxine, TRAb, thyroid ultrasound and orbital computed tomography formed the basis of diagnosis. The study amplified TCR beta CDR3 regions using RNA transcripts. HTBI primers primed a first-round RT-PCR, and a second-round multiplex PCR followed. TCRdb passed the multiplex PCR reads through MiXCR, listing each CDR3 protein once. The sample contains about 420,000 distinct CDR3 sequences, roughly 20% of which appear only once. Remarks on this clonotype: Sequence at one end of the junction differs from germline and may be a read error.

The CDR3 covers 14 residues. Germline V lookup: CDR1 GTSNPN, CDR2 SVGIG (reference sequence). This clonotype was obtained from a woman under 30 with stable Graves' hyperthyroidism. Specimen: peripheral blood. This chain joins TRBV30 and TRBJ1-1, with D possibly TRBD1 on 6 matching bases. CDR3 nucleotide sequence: TGTGCCTGGAGTGTAGGGGGAGCGAACACTAAAGCTTTCTTT. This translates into CAWSVGGANTKAFF.